This TCR beta chain was retrieved from a study of blood T cell repertoires in COVID-19. The CDR3 length is 14 residues. After removal of 5 bases from V and 2 bases from J, the junction contained 5 bases not matched to a gene. CDR1 and CDR2 from the germline V gene are SNHLY and FYNNEI. The data were produced by immunoSEQ multiplex PCR, yet TCRdb's version contains in-frame clones alone and is incomplete. The repertoire holds about 18,000 clones, with about nine tenths as singletons. The sequenced sample was peripheral blood. The receptor's source is a human donor in a cohort sampled during active COVID-19. The donor label of this sample is uncertain. This chain connects TRBV2 to TRBJ2-5; TRBD1 matches at 7 bases. The CDR3 DNA reads as TGTGCCAGCAGTCGGACAGGTCAACAAGAGACCCAGTACTTC. Protein product: CASSRTGQQETQYF.